These 16 T cell receptor beta chains were all obtained from the same sample, sequenced in a study of blood T cells in healthy people across ages. A J-beta primer mix and a sample-barcoded 5' primer were used in a second PCR of roughly 7 to 12 cycles. MiXCR, run by TCRdb on the 5' RACE reads, gives a single entry per CDR3 protein. This sample has around 400,000 distinct CDR3 sequences; 45% to 65% occur once, and the top ten carry under 60%. What was sequenced was blood. These receptors originate from a man in his 60s in good health.

This clonotype was observed a few times. The J gene is TRBJ2-1, the V gene TRBV11-1; either TRBD1 or TRBD2 may supply D (6 bases each). The CDR3 length is 16 residues. V shed 2 bases and J shed 0 bases, with 11 bases lying between them. From germline, CDR1 is SGHAT and CDR2 FQDESV (reference sequence). The CDR3: CASSLRGLSSYNEQFF. In nucleotides, the CDR3 is TGTGCCAGCAGCTTACGGGGGCTTAGCTCCTACAATGAGCAGTTCTTC.

The table lists this clonotype with a few counts. One end of the junction fails to match germline, which may point to a read error. V gene TRBV5-1 combines with J gene TRBJ1-1, with TRBD1 matching over 7 bases. Germline loops: CDR1 SGHRS, CDR2 YFSETQ. CDR3 size: 15 residues. In DNA, the CDR3 is TGTGCCAGCAGTTTAGCGCCAGGGGGGAACACTGAAGCTTTCTTT. Protein: CASSLAPGGNTEAFF.

This CDR3 is CASRNPGLAPTSTDTQYF. DNA of the CDR3: TGTGCCAGCAGGAACCCGGGACTAGCGCCGACTAGCACAGATACGCAGTATTTT. V and J are TRBV2 and TRBJ2-3; 10 bases fit TRBD2. Germline V gene data show CDR1 as SNHLY and CDR2 as FYNNEI. This CDR3 is 18 amino acids long. The V and J ends lost 6 bases and 0 bases, in that order; junction bases with no gene match: 12.

This sequence joins TRBV3-1 and TRBJ1-2; D uncertain. This CDR3 has 12 amino acids. The V gene lost 2 bases and the J gene lost 8 bases, with 9 bases spanning the gap. The germline gives CDR1 LGHDT, CDR2 YNNKEL (reference sequence). The CDR3 DNA is TGTGCCAGCAGCCAACGCGAGGGCGGCTACACCTTC. It codes for CASSQREGGYTF.

The genes are TRBV5-1 and TRBJ2-1; a possible D gene is TRBD2 (6 bases). The CDR3 runs 14 residues. Trimming pared 4 bases from V and 8 bases from J, leaving 16 bases between. CDR1 is SGHRS and CDR2 is YFSETQ in the germline V gene. CDR3 in amino acids: CASSGGKKFDEQFF. Here the CDR3 DNA reads TGCGCCAGCAGCGGCGGGAAGAAATTCGATGAGCAGTTCTTC.

With respect to this clonotype: It may be a read error: a sequence one base away is much more abundant. The chain links TRBV29-1 to TRBJ2-5; TRBD1 matches at 9 bases. Germline lookup yields CDR1 SQVTM and CDR2 ANQGSEA. The CDR3 extends over 12 amino acids. The CDR3 DNA sequence: TGCAGCGTGGGACAGGGACAAGTGACCCAGTACTTC. Protein: CSVGQGQVTQYF.

The V and J genes are TRBV20-1 and TRBJ1-2, with TRBD1 as a possible D gene (6 bases). Looked up from germline, CDR1 is DFQATT and CDR2 is SNEGSKA (reference sequence). Trimming left V 4 bases short and J 7 bases short, with 19 bases between. The CDR3 sequence is 14 residues long. This chain's CDR3 is CSATPGRGAGGYTF. CDR3 nucleotide sequence: TGCAGTGCTACTCCGGGTCGGGGGGCTGGTGGCTACACCTTC.

This chain uses TRBV6-4 with TRBJ2-5, with D hard to call. Germline V gives CDR1 MRHNA, CDR2 SNTAGT. V lost 10 bases and J 2 bases, leaving 11 bases between the germline ends. The CDR3 loop spans 12 amino acids. The CDR3 sequence: CATPLSQETQYF. The CDR3 nucleotides read TGTGCCACCCCGCTTAGTCAAGAGACCCAGTACTTC.

This clonotype has at least ten counts. This chain joins TRBV11-2 and TRBJ2-6; D unresolved. The CDR3 has 17 amino acids. Trimming took 4 bases from V and 4 from J, leaving 17 bases between them. CDR1 is SGHAT and CDR2 is FQNNGV in the germline V gene. CDR3 in DNA: TGTGCCAGCAGCTCGTACGTAGTTCGATCCGGGGCCAACGTCCTGACTTTC. Its protein is CASSSYVVRSGANVLTF.

The chain links TRBV29-1 to TRBJ2-1, with 8 bases that match TRBD2. V lost 8 bases, J lost 4 bases, and 10 bases stayed unmatched. Germline CDR1 reads SQVTM; CDR2 reads ANQGSEA. The CDR3 has 14 amino acids. CDR3 sequence: CSTPAGAFYNEQFF. The CDR3 DNA reads TGCAGCACGCCAGCGGGGGCATTTTACAATGAGCAGTTCTTC.

With respect to this clonotype: A junction end diverges from the germline sequence, so it may reflect a read error. The gene calls are TRBV27 and TRBJ2-1, with 10 bases identical to TRBD2. This CDR3 is built from 17 residues. Germline V gene lookup returns CDR1 MNHEY and CDR2 SMNVEV (reference sequence). The CDR3 reads CASTPSTGTSVYNERFF. CDR3 in DNA: TGTGCCAGCACCCCCTCTACCGGGACTAGCGTTTACAATGAGCGGTTCTTC.

The chain is built from TRBV5-1 and TRBJ2-3, with no clear D. Trimming pared 4 bases from V and 5 bases from J, leaving 14 bases between. The CDR3 contains 14 residues. Germline CDR1 reads SGHRS; CDR2 reads YFSETQ. CDR3 DNA: TGCGCCAGCAGCCCCCGCCTGTTCGGAGATACGCAGTATTTT. Its protein is CASSPRLFGDTQYF. The variable domain in full, with the rest retrieved from reference TRBV5-1 and TRBJ2-3, is KAGVTQTPRYLIKTRGQQVTLSCSPISGHRSVSWYQQTPGQGLQFLFEYFSETQRNKGNFPGRFSGRQFSNSRSEMNVSTLELGDSALYLCASSPRLFGDTQYFGPGTRLTVL.

The rearrangement links TRBV6-5 to TRBJ2-5; weak D call: TRBD1 (5 bases). Germline CDR1 reads MNHEY; CDR2 reads SVGAGI. The germline V and J ends were trimmed by 6 bases and 2 bases, with 10 bases remaining between them. The CDR3 is made up of 13 amino acids. The CDR3 here is CASRTGIQETQYF. DNA for the CDR3: TGTGCCAGCAGAACAGGAATTCAAGAGACCCAGTACTTC.

This clonotype appeared a few times. The chain joins TRBV20-1 to TRBJ1-2; D not certain. Trimming took 2 bases from V and 4 from J, leaving 8 bases between them. Germline assignment: CDR1 DFQATT and CDR2 SNEGSKA (reference sequence). The CDR3 is 12 residues long. This CDR3 reads CSARNQAYGYTF. Here the CDR3 DNA reads TGCAGTGCTAGAAACCAGGCCTATGGCTACACCTTC.

V usage is TRBV20-1 and J usage is TRBJ1-2; D is ambiguous. Trimming stripped 5 bases from V and 2 bases from J, with 9 bases between. This CDR3 is 12 amino acids long. In germline, CDR1 is DFQATT, CDR2 SNEGSKA (reference sequence). For the CDR3, the DNA is TGCAGTGCTTACTCACCAAACTATGGCTACACCTTC. Residues: CSAYSPNYGYTF.

This clonotype was counted between two and nine times. The rearrangement joins TRBV25-1 to TRBJ2-4, with D possibly matching TRBD2 (6 bases). There are 14 residues in the CDR3. Germline loops: CDR1 MGHDK, CDR2 SYGVNS. V shed 6 bases and J shed 8 bases, with 17 bases lying between them. The CDR3 DNA reads TGTGCCAGCAGCAATCTGGGGGGAGGCGACATTCAGTACTTC. This gives the protein CASSNLGGGDIQYF. Together with reference TRBV25-1 and TRBJ2-4, the CDR3 gives the full variable domain: EADIYQTPRYLVIGTGKKITLECSQTMGHDKMYWYQQDPGMELHLIHYSYGVNSTEKGDLSSESTVSRIRTEHFPLTLESARPSHTSQYLCASSNLGGGDIQYFGAGTRLSVL.